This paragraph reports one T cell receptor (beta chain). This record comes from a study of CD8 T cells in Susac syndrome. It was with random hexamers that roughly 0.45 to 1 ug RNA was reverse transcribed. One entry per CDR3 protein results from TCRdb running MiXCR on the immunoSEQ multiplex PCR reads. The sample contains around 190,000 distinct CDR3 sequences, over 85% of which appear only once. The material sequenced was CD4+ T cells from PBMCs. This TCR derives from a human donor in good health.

CDR3 protein: CASSPRGVSINEQFF. The CDR3 nucleotides read TGTGCCAGCAGTCCCAGGGGAGTGAGTATCAATGAGCAGTTCTTC. The rearrangement links TRBV27 to TRBJ2-1; D is perhaps TRBD1 (6 bases). Germline V lookup: CDR1 MNHEY, CDR2 SMNVEV (reference sequence). This CDR3 has 15 amino acids. V shed 5 bases and J shed 6 bases, with 17 bases lying between them.